These T cell receptor beta chains were read from a single sample in a study of blood T cell repertoires in COVID-19. Sequencing was performed with immunoSEQ multiplex PCR; in TCRdb, only in-frame clones are kept and a portion is missing. The data show around 190,000 clones, more than 75% seen once. Material: peripheral blood. The receptors derive from a woman between 40 and 50 years old with COVID-19, enrolled during active disease. Both conserved end residues are part of each CDR3. D genes are given only for firm matches. Size tells how often a clone was seen (once, few, many) or the class of an expanded clone, and some rows leave it out.

D gene: -
J gene: TRBJ1-2
V gene: TRBV6-1
clone size: -
CDR3 protein: CASSESGWDGYTF
CDR3 DNA: TGTGCCAGCAGTGAATCCGGGTGGGATGGCTACACCTTC

D gene: TRBD2
J gene: TRBJ2-7
V gene: TRBV4-3
clone size: -
CDR3 protein: CASSQAPGRGEQYF
CDR3 DNA: TGCGCCAGCAGCCAAGCCCCAGGGAGGGGCGAGCAGTACTTC

D gene: TRBD1
J gene: TRBJ1-2
V gene: TRBV2
clone size: -
CDR3 protein: CASTQDRGNGYTF
CDR3 DNA: TGTGCCAGCACTCAGGACAGGGGTAATGGCTACACCTTC

D gene: -
J gene: TRBJ2-1
V gene: TRBV10-3
clone size: few
CDR3 protein: CAISESEGWDEQFF
CDR3 DNA: TGTGCCATCAGTGAGTCTGAGGGTTGGGATGAGCAGTTCTTC

D gene: TRBD1
J gene: TRBJ1-2
V gene: TRBV6-5
clone size: -
CDR3 protein: CASLDRGSFIYGYTF
CDR3 DNA: TGTGCCAGCCTCGACAGGGGATCCTTTATCTATGGCTACACCTTC

D gene: TRBD2
J gene: TRBJ2-7
V gene: TRBV2
clone size: -
CDR3 protein: CASRMGTSGTYEQYF
CDR3 DNA: TGTGCCAGCAGGATGGGGACTAGCGGAACCTACGAGCAGTACTTC

D gene: -
J gene: TRBJ2-5
V gene: TRBV18
clone size: few
CDR3 protein: CASSPTSTPAGETQYF
CDR3 DNA: TGTGCCAGCTCCCCTACCTCCACTCCCGCGGGAGAGACCCAGTACTTC

D gene: TRBD1
J gene: TRBJ1-1
V gene: TRBV5-4
clone size: few
CDR3 protein: CASSLDPGGRTEAFF
CDR3 DNA: TGTGCCAGCAGCTTGGACCCAGGGGGCCGGACTGAAGCTTTCTTT

D gene: -
J gene: TRBJ1-1
V gene: TRBV23-1
clone size: -
CDR3 protein: CASSPLGGTEAFF
CDR3 DNA: TGCGCCAGCAGTCCCCTCGGGGGGACAGAAGCTTTCTTT

D gene: TRBD1
J gene: TRBJ2-7
V gene: TRBV6-2/TRBV6-3
clone size: once
CDR3 protein: CASTPFERDRGYEQYF
CDR3 DNA: TGTGCCAGCACCCCCTTTGAGCGGGACAGGGGCTACGAGCAGTACTTC

D gene: -
J gene: TRBJ2-1
V gene: TRBV3-1/TRBV3-2
clone size: -
CDR3 protein: CASSQDGRPVFF
CDR3 DNA: TGTGCCAGCAGCCAAGATGGGAGGCCCGTATTCTTC

D gene: -
J gene: TRBJ1-4
V gene: TRBV14
clone size: -
CDR3 protein: CASSQGAREKLFF
CDR3 DNA: TGTGCCAGCAGCCAAGGGGCACGTGAAAAACTGTTTTTT

D gene: TRBD1
J gene: TRBJ1-3
V gene: TRBV25-1
clone size: -
CDR3 protein: CASSDGQGKSGNTIYF
CDR3 DNA: TGTGCCAGCAGTGACGGACAGGGGAAGTCTGGAAACACCATATATTTT

D gene: -
J gene: TRBJ1-2
V gene: TRBV15
clone size: -
CDR3 protein: CATSRDRGSNYGYTF
CDR3 DNA: TGTGCCACCAGCAGAGACCGGGGGTCTAACTATGGCTACACCTTC

D gene: -
J gene: TRBJ1-3
V gene: TRBV25-1
clone size: -
CDR3 protein: CASSVDMPGNTIYF
CDR3 DNA: TGTGCCAGCAGTGTGGACATGCCCGGAAACACCATATATTTT

D gene: -
J gene: TRBJ1-3
V gene: TRBV4-3
clone size: -
CDR3 protein: CASSQEPRGGNTIYF
CDR3 DNA: TGCGCCAGCAGCCAAGAACCCAGGGGTGGAAACACCATATATTTT

D gene: -
J gene: TRBJ2-2
V gene: TRBV11-2
clone size: -
CDR3 protein: CASSLVYIAGELFF
CDR3 DNA: TGTGCCAGCAGCTTAGTTTACATCGCCGGGGAGCTGTTTTTT

D gene: TRBD2
J gene: TRBJ2-3
V gene: TRBV11-2
clone size: -
CDR3 protein: CASSLGTSELTDTQYF
CDR3 DNA: TGTGCCAGCAGCTTAGGGACTAGCGAGCTCACAGATACGCAGTATTTT

D gene: -
J gene: TRBJ1-6
V gene: TRBV5-6
clone size: once
CDR3 protein: CASHHSSYNSPLHF
CDR3 DNA: TGTGCCAGTCACCACTCCTCCTATAATTCACCCCTCCACTTT

D gene: TRBD1
J gene: TRBJ2-3
V gene: TRBV5-1
clone size: -
CDR3 protein: CASSWGQGANTDTQYF
CDR3 DNA: TGCGCCAGCAGCTGGGGACAGGGGGCCAACACAGATACGCAGTATTTT

D gene: TRBD2
J gene: TRBJ2-3
V gene: TRBV2
clone size: once
CDR3 protein: CASTRGTSGPTDTQYF
CDR3 DNA: TGTGCCAGCACGCGAGGGACTAGCGGTCCCACAGATACGCAGTATTTT

D gene: -
J gene: TRBJ2-1
V gene: TRBV5-4
clone size: -
CDR3 protein: CASSPFGGSKLAYNEQFF
CDR3 DNA: TGTGCCAGCAGCCCCTTTGGTGGGAGTAAACTTGCGTACAATGAGCAGTTCTTC

D gene: TRBD2
J gene: TRBJ2-5
V gene: TRBV4-1
clone size: -
CDR3 protein: CASSRETSGRETQYF
CDR3 DNA: TGCGCCAGCAGCCGAGAGACTAGCGGGAGGGAGACCCAGTACTTC

D gene: TRBD2
J gene: TRBJ2-7
V gene: TRBV10-2
clone size: few
CDR3 protein: CASTNGGRFPYEQYF
CDR3 DNA: TGCGCCAGCACGAATGGCGGGAGGTTTCCCTACGAGCAGTACTTC

D gene: TRBD1
J gene: TRBJ2-7
V gene: TRBV19
clone size: -
CDR3 protein: CASSSSGTGDYEQYF
CDR3 DNA: TGTGCCAGTAGTTCCTCCGGGACAGGGGACTACGAGCAGTACTTC

D gene: -
J gene: TRBJ2-1
V gene: TRBV5-4
clone size: -
CDR3 protein: CASSFSSRGEQFF
CDR3 DNA: TGTGCCAGCAGCTTTTCTTCGCGGGGAGAGCAGTTCTTC

D gene: TRBD1
J gene: TRBJ1-1
V gene: TRBV7-9
clone size: -
CDR3 protein: CASSTGQGNTEAFF
CDR3 DNA: TGTGCCAGCAGCACTGGACAGGGTAACACTGAAGCTTTCTTT

D gene: TRBD1
J gene: TRBJ2-3
V gene: TRBV3-1/TRBV3-2
clone size: -
CDR3 protein: CASSHRTGVNTDTQYF
CDR3 DNA: TGTGCCAGCAGCCACCGGACAGGGGTTAACACAGATACGCAGTATTTT

D gene: -
J gene: TRBJ2-3
V gene: TRBV29-1
clone size: -
CDR3 protein: CSVRSDTASTDTQYF
CDR3 DNA: TGCAGCGTTCGATCTGACACGGCCTCCACAGATACGCAGTATTTT

D gene: -
J gene: TRBJ2-1
V gene: TRBV7-2
clone size: -
CDR3 protein: CASSFLSGILSSYNEQFF
CDR3 DNA: TGTGCCAGCAGCTTTCTCTCAGGGATCCTAAGCTCCTACAATGAGCAGTTCTTC

D gene: -
J gene: TRBJ1-1
V gene: TRBV6-5
clone size: once
CDR3 protein: CASSPNRIEAFF
CDR3 DNA: TGTGCCAGCAGCCCCAACAGGATTGAAGCTTTCTTT

D gene: -
J gene: TRBJ1-6
V gene: TRBV7-6
clone size: few
CDR3 protein: CASSLDTPNNSPLHF
CDR3 DNA: TGTGCCAGCAGCTTAGACACCCCCAATAATTCACCCCTCCACTTT

D gene: -
J gene: TRBJ1-5
V gene: TRBV11-2
clone size: -
CDR3 protein: CASSPSGDQPQHF
CDR3 DNA: TGTGCCAGCAGTCCTTCCGGGGATCAGCCCCAGCATTTT

D gene: -
J gene: TRBJ1-4
V gene: TRBV11-3
clone size: once
CDR3 protein: CASSQRQNEKLFF
CDR3 DNA: TGTGCCAGCAGCCAGCGACAGAATGAAAAACTGTTTTTT

D gene: -
J gene: TRBJ1-4
V gene: TRBV4-2
clone size: many
CDR3 protein: CASSQDRQGNEKLFF
CDR3 DNA: TGTGCCAGCAGCCAAGACAGGCAGGGGAATGAAAAACTGTTTTTT

D gene: -
J gene: TRBJ1-2
V gene: TRBV7-2
clone size: -
CDR3 protein: CASSLIFRDGYTF
CDR3 DNA: TGTGCCAGCAGCTTAATATTCAGGGATGGCTACACCTTC

D gene: -
J gene: TRBJ2-2
V gene: TRBV10-1
clone size: -
CDR3 protein: CASSDEATGELFF
CDR3 DNA: TGCGCCAGCAGTGATGAGGCAACTGGGGAGCTGTTTTTT

D gene: -
J gene: TRBJ2-3
V gene: TRBV12-3/TRBV12-4
clone size: many
CDR3 protein: CASSGTTPTQYF
CDR3 DNA: TGTGCCAGCAGCGGAACGACTCCTACGCAGTATTTT

D gene: -
J gene: TRBJ2-7
V gene: TRBV6-1
clone size: -
CDR3 protein: CASSDPGQGTYEQYF
CDR3 DNA: TGTGCCAGCAGTGACCCGGGACAAGGCACCTACGAGCAGTACTTC

D gene: TRBD2
J gene: TRBJ2-7
V gene: TRBV30
clone size: -
CDR3 protein: CAWSTEPGTSGTYEQYF
CDR3 DNA: TGTGCCTGGAGCACCGAACCCGGGACTAGCGGGACCTACGAGCAGTACTTC

D gene: TRBD1
J gene: TRBJ2-7
V gene: TRBV25-1
clone size: once
CDR3 protein: CASSETGVTYEQYF
CDR3 DNA: TGTGCCAGCAGTGAGACAGGGGTAACGTACGAGCAGTACTTC

D gene: TRBD2
J gene: TRBJ2-7
V gene: TRBV5-1
clone size: many
CDR3 protein: CASSFSGAPYEQYF
CDR3 DNA: TGCGCCAGCAGCTTTAGCGGGGCTCCCTACGAGCAGTACTTC

D gene: TRBD1
J gene: TRBJ2-7
V gene: TRBV5-6
clone size: once
CDR3 protein: CASRQGQGGPYEQYF
CDR3 DNA: TGTGCCAGCAGACAAGGACAGGGGGGCCCCTACGAGCAGTACTTC

D gene: -
J gene: TRBJ2-3
V gene: TRBV7-9
clone size: -
CDR3 protein: CASTDQEGDTQYF
CDR3 DNA: TGTGCCAGCACCGACCAGGAGGGAGATACGCAGTATTTT

D gene: TRBD2
J gene: TRBJ2-1
V gene: TRBV14
clone size: -
CDR3 protein: CASSRLLLAEYNEQFF
CDR3 DNA: TGTGCCAGCAGCCGACTCCTACTAGCGGAATACAATGAGCAGTTCTTC

D gene: TRBD2
J gene: TRBJ2-1
V gene: TRBV18
clone size: few
CDR3 protein: CASSPGTIGEQFF
CDR3 DNA: TGTGCCAGCTCACCCGGGACTATCGGTGAGCAGTTCTTC

D gene: -
J gene: TRBJ1-1
V gene: TRBV7-2
clone size: -
CDR3 protein: CASSLDRVAEAFF
CDR3 DNA: TGTGCCAGCAGCTTAGACAGGGTGGCTGAAGCTTTCTTT